One sample yielded the 13 T cell receptor beta chains listed below, sequenced in a study of T cell clonotyping in hematopoietic cell transplantation. Profiling relied on immunoSEQ multiplex PCR, and the TCRdb table lists in-frame clones only, not all of them. The sample includes 65,000 to 75,000 clones, approximately 94% of them seen just once. The sequenced sample consisted of peripheral blood mononuclear cells. The receptor source for this set is a middle-aged man in good health. Some clones in this sample may be carry-over from other donors' samples.

The chain employs TRBV23-1 and TRBJ1-2; D not certain. TRBV23-1 is designated an ORF whose function remains uncertain. The V end was cut by 5 bases, the J end by 3 bases, with 10 bases between. The CDR3 has 13 residues. CDR3 sequence: CASSLYSYYGYTF. The DNA of the CDR3 is TGCGCCAGCAGTTTGTACAGCTACTATGGCTACACCTTC.

The gene calls are TRBV15 and TRBJ1-6; D call uncertain. The CDR3 has 16 amino acids. CDR1 LNHNV and CDR2 YYDKDF come from the germline V gene (reference sequence). V lost 3 bases and J 9 bases, leaving 18 bases between the germline ends. CDR3: CATSSGTPLIGSPLHF. Written as DNA, the CDR3 is TGTGCCACCAGCAGTGGTACGCCCCTTATTGGTTCACCCCTCCACTTT.

The CDR3 sequence: CASTEASGGQQFF. Here the CDR3 DNA reads TGTGCCAGCACCGAAGCGTCGGGCGGACAGCAGTTCTTC. This chain uses TRBV9 with TRBJ2-1; D gene ambiguous. Germline V lookup: CDR1 SGDLS, CDR2 YYNGEE. CDR3 length: 13 residues. The V and J ends lost 6 bases and 11 bases respectively, with 18 bases between them.

The J gene is TRBJ1-1, the V gene TRBV6-5; the match to TRBD1 covers 7 bases. Germline lookup yields CDR1 MNHEY and CDR2 SVGAGI. The CDR3 extends over 15 amino acids. Trimming cost V 2 bases and J 5 bases; bases outside gene matches: 8. CDR3: CASSYGRQGSTEAFF. For the CDR3, the DNA is TGTGCCAGCAGTTACGGCAGACAGGGTAGTACTGAAGCTTTCTTT.

The chain links TRBV6-5 to TRBJ2-7; 8 bases align to TRBD1. Trimming at V came to 2 bases and at J to 4 bases, leaving 1 base not matched to a gene. This CDR3 has 13 amino acids. Looked up from germline, CDR1 is MNHEY and CDR2 is SVGAGI. The DNA for the CDR3 is TGTGCCAGCAGTTACGACAGGGGTTACGAGCAGTACTTC. Its translation: CASSYDRGYEQYF.

This clone was picked up a small number of times. The chain couples TRBV28 to TRBJ2-1; 8 bases align to TRBD2. Trimming took 8 bases from V and 9 from J; bases not matched to a gene: 3. The V gene's germline CDR1 is MDHEN and CDR2 SYDVKM. CDR3 length: 11 residues. CDR3 DNA: TGTGCCAGCCGGGGGGGCGGTGAGCAGTTCTTC. Translated, it gives CASRGGGEQFF.

V and J are TRBV2 and TRBJ1-5; unclear D gene. Trimming removed 1 base at V and 6 bases at J, with 4 bases between. The CDR3 runs 12 residues. The germline V gene encodes CDR1 SNHLY and CDR2 FYNNEI. CDR3 nucleotides: TGTGCCAGCAGTGAAGTAAGTCAGCCCCAGCATTTT. It yields the protein CASSEVSQPQHF. The full variable domain, completed using reference TRBV2 and TRBJ1-5, is EPEVTQTPSHQVTQMGQEVILRCVPISNHLYFYWYRQILGQKVEFLVSFYNNEISEKSEIFDDQFSVERPDGSNFTLKIRSTKLEDSAMYFCASSEVSQPQHFGDGTRLSIL.

This chain uses TRBV2 with TRBJ1-2; 8 bases fit TRBD1. The CDR3 is made up of 13 amino acids. Germline V gives CDR1 SNHLY, CDR2 FYNNEI. V lost 2 bases and J lost 7; bases outside the gene matches: 3. The CDR3 sequence: CASSETGGGGYTF. In DNA form, the CDR3 reads TGTGCCAGCAGTGAAACAGGGGGAGGTGGCTACACCTTC. The variable domain in full, completed from reference TRBV2 and TRBJ1-2, reads EPEVTQTPSHQVTQMGQEVILRCVPISNHLYFYWYRQILGQKVEFLVSFYNNEISEKSEIFDDQFSVERPDGSNFTLKIRSTKLEDSAMYFCASSETGGGGYTFGSGTRLTVV.

The chain has TRBV6-5 and TRBJ1-5; D ambiguous. Per the germline V gene, CDR1 is MNHEY and CDR2 is SVGAGI. V lost 8 bases and J 7 bases, leaving 18 bases between the germline ends. This CDR3 comprises 14 residues. CDR3 DNA: TGTGCCAGCGGCCGGGCGGGGAGAGGGCAGCCCCAGCATTTT. Protein sequence: CASGRAGRGQPQHF.

The chain is built from TRBV6-1 and TRBJ2-1; D unclear. Trimming removed 3 bases from V and 8 bases from J, with 8 bases in between. Germline V gene data show CDR1 as MNHNS and CDR2 as SASEGT. CDR3 length: 12 amino acids. CDR3 DNA: TGTGCCAGCAGTGAGCTCCCCGATGAGCAGTTCTTC. It codes for CASSELPDEQFF.

The chain carries TRBV11-1 and TRBJ2-7; TRBD1 matches 7 bases. The CDR3 runs 15 residues. CDR1 and CDR2 (germline): SGHAT, FQDESV (reference sequence). Trimming at V came to 3 bases and at J to 1 base, leaving 6 bases not matched to a gene. This chain's CDR3 is CASSLRGTVSYEQYF. CDR3 nucleotides: TGTGCCAGCAGCTTGAGAGGGACAGTTTCCTACGAGCAGTACTTC.

This chain links TRBV28 with TRBJ1-2; D possibly corresponds to TRBD1 (6 bases). The CDR3 runs 14 residues. Per germline, CDR1 MDHEN and CDR2 SYDVKM. The ends were cut back, 3 bases at V and 4 bases at J, with 12 bases in the middle. Here the CDR3 reads CASSFRGVGYGYTF. CDR3 DNA: TGTGCCAGCAGTTTCAGGGGAGTCGGCTATGGCTACACCTTC.

The rearrangement uses TRBV28 and TRBJ1-2, with D tentatively TRBD1 (6 bases). The CDR3 sequence is 13 residues long. From germline, CDR1 is MDHEN and CDR2 SYDVKM. Between the trimmed V and J ends, which lost 10 bases and 3 bases, there was a span of 15 bases. CDR3 sequence (DNA): TGTGCCACCCCAGGGGAGGAGGACTATGGCTACACCTTC. The encoded protein is CATPGEEDYGYTF.